The rows below give T cell receptor beta chains drawn from one sample of a study of Ad26.COV2.S vaccination and SARS-CoV-2 variants. This table comes from immunoSEQ multiplex PCR, and its TCRdb copy is limited to in-frame clones, with some not included. The top ten clones hold 5.5% to 7% of a sample with more than 300,000 clones, approximately 90% of them seen once. Sequenced material: peripheral blood, taken in a trial of Ad26.COV2.S vaccine versus placebo. The source is a person between 18 and 59 years old who received the Ad26.COV2.S COVID-19 vaccine or a placebo. CDR3s include the opening cysteine and the closing phenylalanine or tryptophan.

j_call	v_call	cdr3_aa
TRBJ1-5	TRBV24-1	CATSENAGQVNQPQHF
TRBJ1-5	TRBV2	CASSERHSNQPQHF
TRBJ2-5	TRBV5-1	CASSLGQETQYF
TRBJ2-7	TRBV9	CASSWDREGEQYF
TRBJ1-3	TRBV28	CASTIHPPGTGLFSGNTIYF
TRBJ1-1	TRBV9	CASKSNTEAFF
TRBJ1-1	TRBV7-2	CASSLASFMNTEAFF
TRBJ1-1	TRBV20-1	CRTRGGTEAFF
TRBJ2-7	TRBV9	CASSVEGQTYEQYF
TRBJ2-5	TRBV3-1/TRBV3-2	CASSTRETQYF
TRBJ1-1	TRBV7-3	CASKRVVDTEAFF
TRBJ2-5	TRBV28	CASSWTSGRRETQYF
TRBJ2-7	TRBV6-2/TRBV6-3	CASSYSAGVSREQYF
TRBJ2-5	TRBV19	CASSIASGAQGETQYF
TRBJ2-5	TRBV28	CASTQDRDQETQYF